This TCR beta chain emerged from a study of T-cell memory formation after mild COVID-19. Regarding the study as a whole: Day 15 to 85 contracting clones showed balanced CD4/CD8; later expanders leaned CD4+. Pre-infection memory already had some responding clones, implying cross-reactive memory joined. Clones which contracted sat mainly in CM and EM if CD4+, and in EMRA if CD8+.

The CDR3 has 14 residues. Trimming left V 4 bases short and J 4 bases short, with 14 bases between. CDR1 is LGHNA, CDR2 YNFKEQ, per germline. A few counts support this clonotype. The antigen is not known. Constant-segment-primed 5'RACE gave TCR alpha and TCR beta cDNA libraries with sample barcodes and UMIs. MiXCR, applied by TCRdb to the 5' RACE reads, yields one record per CDR3 protein. The sample comprises over 70,000 distinct CDR3 sequences, 10% to 15% of which are singletons, and around 27% rests with the top ten. Material: PBMCs or a T cell subset sorted from them (not recorded which). This TCR was recovered from an adult woman who had mild COVID-19 (a few samples of this study predate the infection). Cell type and time point are not known. V usage is TRBV4-2 and J usage is TRBJ2-7; the D call may be TRBD1 or TRBD2 (5 bases each). DNA for the CDR3: TGTGCCAGCAGCCTCGGACCCGAGGGGTACGAGCAGTACTTC. Its protein product is CASSLGPEGYEQYF.